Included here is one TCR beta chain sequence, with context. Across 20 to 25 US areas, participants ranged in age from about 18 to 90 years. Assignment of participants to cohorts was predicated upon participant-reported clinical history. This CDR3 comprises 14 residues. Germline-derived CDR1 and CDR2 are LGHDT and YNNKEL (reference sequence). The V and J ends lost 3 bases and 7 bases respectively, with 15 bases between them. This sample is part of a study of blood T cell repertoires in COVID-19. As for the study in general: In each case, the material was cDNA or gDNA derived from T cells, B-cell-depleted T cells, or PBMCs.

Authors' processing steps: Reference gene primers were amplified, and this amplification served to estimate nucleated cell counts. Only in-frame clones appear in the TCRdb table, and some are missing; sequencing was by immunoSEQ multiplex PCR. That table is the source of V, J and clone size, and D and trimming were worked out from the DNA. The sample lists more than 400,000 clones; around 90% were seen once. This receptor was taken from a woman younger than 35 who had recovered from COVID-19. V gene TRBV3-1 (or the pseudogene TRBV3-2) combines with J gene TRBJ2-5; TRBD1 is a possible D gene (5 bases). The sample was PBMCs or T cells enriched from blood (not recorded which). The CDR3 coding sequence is TGTGCCAGCAGCCAGGACACGTCCGCAGGGACCCAGTACTTC. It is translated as CASSQDTSAGTQYF.